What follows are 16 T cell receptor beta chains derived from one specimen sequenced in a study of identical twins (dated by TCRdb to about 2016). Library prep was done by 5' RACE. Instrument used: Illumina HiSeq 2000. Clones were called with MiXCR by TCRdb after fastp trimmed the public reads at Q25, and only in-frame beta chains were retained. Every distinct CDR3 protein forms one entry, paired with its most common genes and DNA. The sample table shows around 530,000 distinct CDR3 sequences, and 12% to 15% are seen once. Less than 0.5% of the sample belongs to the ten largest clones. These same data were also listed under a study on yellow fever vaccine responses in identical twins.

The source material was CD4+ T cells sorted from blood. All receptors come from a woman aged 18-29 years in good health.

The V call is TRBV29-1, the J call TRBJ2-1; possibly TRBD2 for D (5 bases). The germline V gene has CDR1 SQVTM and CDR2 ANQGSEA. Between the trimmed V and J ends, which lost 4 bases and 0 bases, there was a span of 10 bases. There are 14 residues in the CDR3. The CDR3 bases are TGCAGCGTTGTCGGGGAGAGCTCCTACAATGAGCAGTTCTTC. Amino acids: CSVVGESSYNEQFF.

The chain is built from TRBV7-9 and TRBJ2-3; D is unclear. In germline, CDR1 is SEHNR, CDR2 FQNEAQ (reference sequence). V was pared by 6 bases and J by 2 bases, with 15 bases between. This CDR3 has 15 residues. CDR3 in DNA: TGTGCCAGCAGAGACGGTCGGGTGGCCACAGATACGCAGTATTTT. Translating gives CASRDGRVATDTQYF.

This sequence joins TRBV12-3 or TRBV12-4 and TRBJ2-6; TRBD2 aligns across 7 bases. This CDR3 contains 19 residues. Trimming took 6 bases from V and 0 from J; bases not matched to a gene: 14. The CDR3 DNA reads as TGTGCCAGCAGGGGGGGGTTTCTGGGATCCCCCTCTGGGGCCAACGTCCTGACTTTC. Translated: CASRGGFLGSPSGANVLTF.

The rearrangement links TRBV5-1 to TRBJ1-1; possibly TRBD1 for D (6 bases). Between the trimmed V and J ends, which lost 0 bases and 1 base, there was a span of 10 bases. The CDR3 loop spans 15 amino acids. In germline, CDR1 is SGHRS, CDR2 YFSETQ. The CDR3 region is CASSLAGHQNTEAFF. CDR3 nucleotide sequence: TGCGCCAGCAGCTTGGCGGGACACCAGAACACTGAAGCTTTCTTT.

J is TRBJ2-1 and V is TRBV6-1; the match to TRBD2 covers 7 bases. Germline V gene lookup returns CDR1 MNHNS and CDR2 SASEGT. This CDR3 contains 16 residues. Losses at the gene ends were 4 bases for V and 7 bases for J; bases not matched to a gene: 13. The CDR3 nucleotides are TGTGCCAGCAGTGTCGGTTGGGGAGGGGTTGGAAATGAGCAGTTCTTC. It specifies CASSVGWGGVGNEQFF.

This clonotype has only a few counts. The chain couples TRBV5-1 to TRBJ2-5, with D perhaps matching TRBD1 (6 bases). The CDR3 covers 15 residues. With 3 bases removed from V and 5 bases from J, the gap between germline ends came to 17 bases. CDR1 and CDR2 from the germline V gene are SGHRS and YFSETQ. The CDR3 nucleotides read TGCGCCAGCAGCTCCCTACAGGGATTCGGGGAGACCCAGTACTTC. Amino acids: CASSSLQGFGETQYF.

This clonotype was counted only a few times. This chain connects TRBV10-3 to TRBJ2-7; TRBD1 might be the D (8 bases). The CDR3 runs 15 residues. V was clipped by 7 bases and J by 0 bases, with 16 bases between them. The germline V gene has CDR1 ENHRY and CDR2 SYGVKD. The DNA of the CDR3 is TGTGCCATCACCGCCGGGGGGACAGGCTCCTACGAGCAGTACTTC. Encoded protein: CAITAGGTGSYEQYF.

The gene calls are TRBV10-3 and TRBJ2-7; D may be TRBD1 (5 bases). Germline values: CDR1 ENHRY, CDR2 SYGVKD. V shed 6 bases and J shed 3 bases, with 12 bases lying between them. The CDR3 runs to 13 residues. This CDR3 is CAISARENYEQYF. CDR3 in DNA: TGTGCCATCAGCGCCAGGGAAAACTACGAGCAGTACTTC.

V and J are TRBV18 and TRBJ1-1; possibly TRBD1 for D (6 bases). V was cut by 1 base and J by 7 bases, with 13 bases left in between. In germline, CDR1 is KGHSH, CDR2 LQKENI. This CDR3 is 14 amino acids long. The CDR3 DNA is TGTGCCAGCTCACCACGTTCGGGACAACTTGAAGCTTTCTTT. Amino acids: CASSPRSGQLEAFF.

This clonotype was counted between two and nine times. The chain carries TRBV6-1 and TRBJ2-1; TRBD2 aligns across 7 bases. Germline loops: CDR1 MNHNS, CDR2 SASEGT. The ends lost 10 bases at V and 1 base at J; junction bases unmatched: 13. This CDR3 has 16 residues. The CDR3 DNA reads TGTGCCACAACTGTCAGGGCGGGAGTTTCCTACAATGAGCAGTTCTTC. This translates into CATTVRAGVSYNEQFF.

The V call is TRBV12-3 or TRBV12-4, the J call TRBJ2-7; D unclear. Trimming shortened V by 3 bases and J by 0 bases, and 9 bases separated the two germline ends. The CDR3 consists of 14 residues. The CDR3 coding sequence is TGTGCCAGCAGTTTGTCCTTTTTCTCCTACGAGCAGTACTTC. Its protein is CASSLSFFSYEQYF.

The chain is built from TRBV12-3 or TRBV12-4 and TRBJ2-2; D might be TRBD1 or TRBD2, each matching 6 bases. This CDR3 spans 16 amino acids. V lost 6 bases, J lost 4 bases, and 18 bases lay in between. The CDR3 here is CASSRYQQGLTGELFF. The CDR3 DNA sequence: TGTGCCAGCAGCCGATACCAACAGGGACTCACCGGGGAGCTGTTTTTT.

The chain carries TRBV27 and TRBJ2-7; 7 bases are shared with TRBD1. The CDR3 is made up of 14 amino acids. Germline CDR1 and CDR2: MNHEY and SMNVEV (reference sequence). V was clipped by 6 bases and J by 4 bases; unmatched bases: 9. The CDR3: CASRSTGKGYEQYF. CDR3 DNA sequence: TGTGCCAGCAGGTCGACAGGGAAGGGTTACGAGCAGTACTTC.

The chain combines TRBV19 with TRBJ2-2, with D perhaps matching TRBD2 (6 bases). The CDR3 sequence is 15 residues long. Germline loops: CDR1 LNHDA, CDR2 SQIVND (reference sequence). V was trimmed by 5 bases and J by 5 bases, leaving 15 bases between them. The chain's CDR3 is CASSPPPGRTGELFF. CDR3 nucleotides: TGTGCCAGTAGTCCCCCCCCGGGGAGGACCGGGGAGCTGTTTTTT. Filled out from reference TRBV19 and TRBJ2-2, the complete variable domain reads DGGITQSPKYLFRKEGQNVTLSCEQNLNHDAMYWYRQDPGQGLRLIYYSQIVNDFQKGDIAEGYSVSREKKESFPLTVTSAQKNPTAFYLCASSPPPGRTGELFFGEGSRLTVL.

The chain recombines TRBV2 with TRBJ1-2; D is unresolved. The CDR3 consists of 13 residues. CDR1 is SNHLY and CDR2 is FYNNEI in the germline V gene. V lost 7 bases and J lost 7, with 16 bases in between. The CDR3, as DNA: TGTGCCAGCACCCTCGGGGAAGTCTCTGGCTACACCTTC. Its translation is CASTLGEVSGYTF.

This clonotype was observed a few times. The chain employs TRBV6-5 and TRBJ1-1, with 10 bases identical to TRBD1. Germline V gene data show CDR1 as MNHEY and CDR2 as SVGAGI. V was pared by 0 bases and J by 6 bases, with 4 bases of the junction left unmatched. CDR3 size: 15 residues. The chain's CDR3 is CASSYSLGQGSEAFF. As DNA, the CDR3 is TGTGCCAGCAGTTACTCTTTGGGACAGGGGTCTGAAGCTTTCTTT.